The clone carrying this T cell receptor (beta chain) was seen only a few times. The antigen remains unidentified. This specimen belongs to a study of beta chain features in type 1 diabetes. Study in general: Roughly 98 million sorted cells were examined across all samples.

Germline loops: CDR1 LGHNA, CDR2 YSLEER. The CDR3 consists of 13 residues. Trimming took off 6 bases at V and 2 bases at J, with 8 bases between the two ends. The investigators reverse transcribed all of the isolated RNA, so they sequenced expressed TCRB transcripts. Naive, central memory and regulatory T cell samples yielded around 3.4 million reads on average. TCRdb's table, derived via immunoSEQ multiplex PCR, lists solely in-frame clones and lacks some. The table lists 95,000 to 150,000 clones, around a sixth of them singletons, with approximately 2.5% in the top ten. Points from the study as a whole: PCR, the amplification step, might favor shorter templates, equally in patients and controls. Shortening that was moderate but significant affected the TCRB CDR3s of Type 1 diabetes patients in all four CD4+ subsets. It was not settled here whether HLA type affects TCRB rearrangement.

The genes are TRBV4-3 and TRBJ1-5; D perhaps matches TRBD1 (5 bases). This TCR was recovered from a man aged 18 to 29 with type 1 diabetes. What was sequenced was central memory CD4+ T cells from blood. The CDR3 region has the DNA TGCGCCAGCAGTTTACAGGGCAATCAGCCCCAGCATTTT. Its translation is CASSLQGNQPQHF.